What follows are 18 T cell receptor beta chains derived from one specimen sequenced in a study of OX40 agonist ivuxolimab in advanced cancers. Sequencing was performed with immunoSEQ multiplex PCR; in TCRdb, only in-frame clones are kept and a portion is missing. Of about 50,000 clones listed, roughly 80% are singletons. Specimen: CD4+ or CD8+ T cells sorted from blood, collected in a trial of the OX40 agonist ivuxolimab. The receptors stem from an adult with an advanced solid tumor such as melanoma, head and neck, liver or kidney cancer.

The chain links TRBV10-3 to TRBJ2-5; 9 bases match TRBD1. Germline V gene data show CDR1 as ENHRY and CDR2 as SYGVKD. There are 14 residues in the CDR3. The junction had 5 bases not matched to a gene; V was cut back by 2 bases and J by 7 bases. This CDR3 is CAISEGTGLGTQYF. Here the CDR3 DNA reads TGTGCCATCAGTGAGGGGACAGGGCTGGGGACCCAGTACTTC.

CDR3 in DNA: TGTGCCAGCAGTGAGGGACTGGTTAACAATGAGCAGTTCTTC. Its translation: CASSEGLVNNEQFF. The V gene is TRBV6-5, the J gene TRBJ2-1; D is possibly TRBD2 (6 bases). The CDR3 spans 14 residues. V lost 5 bases to trimming and J lost 5 bases, with 13 bases between them. The germline gives CDR1 MNHEY, CDR2 SVGAGI.

This sequence joins TRBV11-3 and TRBJ2-1, with D maybe TRBD1 (5 bases). Trimming removed 1 base from V and 8 bases from J, with 12 bases in between. The CDR3 has 14 residues. Germline assignment: CDR1 SGHNT and CDR2 YENEEA. The CDR3 here is CASSLGPDSDEQFF. CDR3 coding DNA: TGTGCCAGCAGCTTAGGTCCCGACAGCGATGAGCAGTTCTTC.

J is TRBJ1-4 and V is TRBV27; TRBD1 might be the D (5 bases). The CDR3 sequence is 15 residues long. V dropped 2 bases and J dropped 4 bases, with 11 bases sitting between them. Germline V gene sequence: CDR1 MNHEY, CDR2 SMNVEV (reference sequence). CDR3 region: CASSLAGMNNEKLFF. Written as DNA, the CDR3 is TGTGCCAGCAGTTTAGCAGGGATGAATAATGAAAAACTGTTTTTT.

The rearrangement links TRBV5-1 to TRBJ1-1; a weak D match, TRBD1 (6 bases). The CDR3 has 13 residues. Looked up from germline, CDR1 is SGHRS and CDR2 is YFSETQ. V was trimmed by 6 bases and J by 3 bases, leaving 12 bases between them. The CDR3 here is CASKTGWDTEAFF. In DNA, the CDR3 is TGCGCCAGCAAAACAGGGTGGGACACTGAAGCTTTCTTT.

The chain uses TRBV30 and TRBJ2-5; D might be TRBD2 (6 bases). Germline CDR1 is GTSNPN and CDR2 is SVGIG (reference sequence). The V end lost 0 bases, the J end lost 1 base, and 15 bases lay between the germline ends. The CDR3 consists of 16 residues. DNA of the CDR3: TGTGCCTGGAGTGTACTTGGACTATCAACCCAAGAGACCCAGTACTTC. Its translation is CAWSVLGLSTQETQYF. Looking up the rest from reference TRBV30 and TRBJ2-5 gives the full variable domain: SQTIHQWPATLVQPVGSPLSLECTVEGTSNPNLYWYRQAAGRGLQLLFYSVGIGQISSEVPQNLSASRPQDRQFILSSKKLLLSDSGFYLCAWSVLGLSTQETQYFGPGTRLLVL.

This clone turned up a few times. The chain joins TRBV19 to TRBJ2-7; 8 nucleotides agree with TRBD2. The trim removed 5 bases at V and 5 bases at J, leaving 11 bases unmatched. CDR1 is LNHDA, CDR2 SQIVND, per germline (reference sequence). The CDR3 is 15 amino acids. CDR3 sequence (DNA): TGTGCCAGTAGTTCCGCCCTGACTAGCGCGCACGAGCAGTACTTC. This sequence encodes CASSSALTSAHEQYF.

J is TRBJ2-7 and V is TRBV10-2, with D tentatively TRBD1 or TRBD2 (5 bases each). V was clipped by 1 base and J by 2 bases, with 15 bases between them. In germline, CDR1 is WSHSY, CDR2 SAAADI. This CDR3 comprises 16 residues. In DNA form, the CDR3 reads TGCGCCAGCAGTGAGTATGGGGCAGGGACGACCTACGAGCAGTACTTC. The encoded protein is CASSEYGAGTTYEQYF.

This chain links TRBV5-1 with TRBJ2-1; D unclear. The CDR3 spans 14 residues. Germline-derived CDR1 and CDR2 are SGHRS and YFSETQ. Trimming shortened V by 1 base and J by 6 bases, and 11 bases separated the two germline ends. The CDR3 loop is CASSLRSEFNEQFF. The CDR3 DNA sequence: TGCGCCAGCAGCTTGAGGTCAGAGTTCAATGAGCAGTTCTTC.

This chain connects TRBV6-1 to TRBJ1-1; no clear D gene. Germline-derived CDR1 and CDR2 are MNHNS and SASEGT. V was trimmed by 10 bases and J by 4 bases, leaving 16 bases between them. The length of the CDR3 is 13 residues. CDR3 DNA: TGTGCCACCTCCGTCGAGGAGGGCACTGAAGCTTTCTTT. This encodes CATSVEEGTEAFF.

This rearrangement joins TRBV9 to TRBJ1-2; D call uncertain. Germline V gives CDR1 SGDLS, CDR2 YYNGEE. Between the trimmed V and J ends, which lost 4 bases and 2 bases, there was a span of 18 bases. The CDR3 covers 16 residues. CDR3 in amino acids: CASSPLGGLANYGYTF. As DNA, the CDR3 is TGTGCCAGCAGCCCCCTGGGAGGGTTGGCGAACTATGGCTACACCTTC. The variable domain in full, with the rest retrieved from reference TRBV9 and TRBJ1-2, is DSGVTQTPKHLITATGQRVTLRCSPRSGDLSVYWYQQSLDQGLQFLIQYYNGEERAKGNILERFSAQQFPDLHSELNLSSLELGDSALYFCASSPLGGLANYGYTFGSGTRLTVV.

V gene TRBV30 combines with J gene TRBJ2-7; weak D call: TRBD2 (6 bases). Per germline, CDR1 GTSNPN and CDR2 SVGIG (reference sequence). The CDR3 covers 16 residues. V was trimmed by 3 bases and J by 3 bases, leaving 21 bases between them. The CDR3 region is CAWRGKGARDFYEQYF. The DNA for the CDR3 is TGTGCCTGGAGAGGAAAAGGAGCTAGGGACTTCTACGAGCAGTACTTC.

This chain connects TRBV7-9 to TRBJ1-1; perhaps TRBD1 as D (6 bases). CDR3 length: 14 amino acids. The ends were cut back, 5 bases at V and 8 bases at J, with 18 bases in the middle. From germline, CDR1 is SEHNR and CDR2 FQNEAQ (reference sequence). The CDR3: CASSPGRGSLEAFF. The CDR3 nucleotides are TGTGCCAGCAGCCCCGGGAGGGGGTCGTTAGAAGCTTTCTTT.

V is TRBV29-1 and J is TRBJ1-5; 7 bases match TRBD1. The CDR3 is 12 amino acids. The germline V gene has CDR1 SQVTM and CDR2 ANQGSEA. V lost 6 bases to trimming and J lost 5 bases; unmatched junction nucleotides: 4. The CDR3 DNA reads TGCAGCGTCGGACAGGAAGATCAGCCCCAGCATTTT. Amino acids: CSVGQEDQPQHF.

In its sample, this clone was seen a few times. The chain carries TRBV6-6 and TRBJ2-6; 7 bases are a match to TRBD2. Germline V gene data show CDR1 as MNHNY and CDR2 as SVGAGI (reference sequence). Losses at the gene ends were 6 bases for V and 2 bases for J; bases not matched to a gene: 7. The CDR3 length is 16 residues. CDR3 bases: TGTGCCAGCAGCCCAGTGGGAGGGGCTGGGGCCAACGTCCTGACTTTC. This translates into CASSPVGGAGANVLTF.

This clone has just one count. The V call is TRBV7-9, the J call TRBJ2-5; the match to TRBD2 covers 11 bases. CDR1 and CDR2 from the germline V gene are SEHNR and FQNEAQ (reference sequence). Losses at the gene ends were 0 bases for V and 7 bases for J; bases not matched to a gene: 7. The CDR3 extends over 16 amino acids. CDR3 amino acids: CASSLADSGRAGTQYF. The CDR3 coding sequence is TGTGCCAGCAGCTTAGCCGATAGCGGGAGGGCCGGGACCCAGTACTTC.

The rearrangement joins TRBV18 to TRBJ1-1; D might be TRBD1 (5 bases). This CDR3 contains 15 residues. CDR1 is KGHSH, CDR2 LQKENI, per germline. Trimming pared 0 bases from V and 6 bases from J, leaving 14 bases between. For the CDR3, the DNA is TGTGCCAGCTCACCACCCGGACTCCGGGGGGCTGAAGCTTTCTTT. Amino acid sequence: CASSPPGLRGAEAFF. Filled out from reference TRBV18 and TRBJ1-1, the complete variable domain reads NAGVMQNPRHLVRRRGQEARLRCSPMKGHSHVYWYRQLPEEGLKFMVYLQKENIIDESGMPKERFSAEFPKEGPSILRIQQVVRGDSAAYFCASSPPGLRGAEAFFGQGTRLTVV.

This clone has a single count. V and J are TRBV6-5 and TRBJ1-2; D is unclear. The germline V gene has CDR1 MNHEY and CDR2 SVGAGI. V lost 5 bases to trimming and J lost 7 bases, with 20 bases between them. This CDR3 has 15 residues. The CDR3 DNA follows: TGTGCCAGCAGTGGTTCGGGAGAGAGGCTCGGTGGCTACACCTTC. It yields the protein CASSGSGERLGGYTF.